This passage covers 8 T cell receptor beta chains from one sample sequenced in a study of blood T cells in healthy people across ages. Primed by a sample-barcoded 5' primer and a J-beta primer mix, a second PCR proceeded for roughly 7 to 12 cycles. MiXCR was run by TCRdb on the 5' RACE reads, yielding one entry per CDR3 protein. Found here are 780,000 or so distinct CDR3 sequences, 20% to 25% of them singletons; the top ten hold approximately 3.7%. The same data also went into a second study, on T cells of mothers and their children.

Sequencing was done on a sample of blood. Receptors were obtained from a boy aged 5-17 years in good health.

This clonotype turned up a few times. The genes are TRBV11-2 and TRBJ2-5, with D possibly matching TRBD2 (6 bases). Germline V gene lookup returns CDR1 SGHAT and CDR2 FQNNGV. V was trimmed by 5 bases and J by 2 bases, leaving 9 bases between them. The length of the CDR3 is 13 residues. CDR3 in amino acids: CASSGDWQETQYF. Here the CDR3 DNA reads TGTGCCAGCAGCGGGGACTGGCAAGAGACCCAGTACTTC.

This clonotype showed up just a few times. The chain links TRBV28 to TRBJ2-5; 9 bases align to TRBD1. Germline assignment: CDR1 MDHEN and CDR2 SYDVKM. V shed 5 bases and J 5 bases; nucleotides not matched to a gene: 3. The CDR3 totals 13 residues. CDR3 nucleotides: TGTGCCAGCAGTGGACAGGGGCACGAGACCCAGTACTTC. Translating it yields CASSGQGHETQYF.

The chain employs TRBV27 and TRBJ1-5; possible D gene TRBD1, 6 bases. V dropped 4 bases and J dropped 6 bases, with 13 bases sitting between them. This CDR3 is built from 14 residues. Germline V gene data show CDR1 as MNHEY and CDR2 as SMNVEV (reference sequence). The CDR3 sequence: CASSYRGRFQPQHF. The CDR3 nucleotides are TGTGCCAGCAGTTATCGGGGGCGGTTTCAGCCCCAGCATTTT.

In its sample, this clonotype was seen a few times. This rearrangement joins TRBV10-3 to TRBJ2-7, with TRBD2 matching over 11 bases. With V trimmed by 3 bases and J by 2 bases, 9 bases remained unmatched. There are 17 residues in the CDR3. CDR1 and CDR2 (germline): ENHRY, SYGVKD. The CDR3 nucleotides read TGTGCCATCAGTGATACTAGCGGGGGATTATATACCTACGAGCAGTACTTC. Residues: CAISDTSGGLYTYEQYF.

The V and J genes are TRBV29-1 and TRBJ2-4; D might be TRBD1 (5 bases). This CDR3 is built from 14 residues. CDR1 is SQVTM, CDR2 ANQGSEA, per germline. The V end lost 5 bases, the J end lost 3 bases, and 14 bases lay between the germline ends. In DNA, the CDR3 is TGCAGCGTTCTCAGGGATAAGGGCAAAAACATTCAGTACTTC. As protein: CSVLRDKGKNIQYF.

In this sample, this clonotype turned up a few times. V gene TRBV7-2 combines with J gene TRBJ2-2, with TRBD2 as a possible D gene (6 bases). Trimming cost V 3 bases and J 7 bases, with 15 bases left between them. CDR3 length: 15 amino acids. CDR1 is SGHTA, CDR2 FQGNSA, per germline. The DNA for the CDR3 is TGTGCCAGCAGCTTTCGAGCCATCGGGGGCGGGGAGCTGTTTTTT. The encoded protein is CASSFRAIGGGELFF. The entire variable domain, with the rest obtained from reference TRBV7-2 and TRBJ2-2, is as follows: GAGVSQSPSNKVTEKGKDVELRCDPISGHTALYWYRQSLGQGLEFLIYFQGNSAPDKSGLPSDRFSAERTGGSVSTLTIQRTQQEDSAVYLCASSFRAIGGGELFFGEGSRLTVL.

The chain links TRBV6-5 to TRBJ1-2; D is ambiguous. Trimming stripped 2 bases from V and 0 bases from J, with 10 bases between. This CDR3 spans 15 amino acids. Germline CDR1 MNHEY, CDR2 SVGAGI. The CDR3 sequence: CASSYAPGANYGYTF. CDR3 DNA: TGTGCCAGCAGTTACGCCCCAGGTGCTAACTATGGCTACACCTTC.

There are a few counts of this clonotype. The CDR3 nucleotides read TGTGCCAGCAGTGCGGGGACAGGGGGCAGAGAGACCCAGTACTTC. Translation gives CASSAGTGGRETQYF. The V call is TRBV28, the J call TRBJ2-5; 12 nucleotides line up with TRBD1. Germline CDR1 MDHEN, CDR2 SYDVKM. V lost 5 bases and J lost 4; bases outside the gene matches: 5. This CDR3 comprises 15 residues.